The following is a T cell receptor beta chain sequence with its context. This sample is drawn from a study of cytomegalovirus exposure and HLA in healthy donors. V was clipped by 2 bases and J by 4 bases; unmatched bases: 5. Germline-derived CDR1 and CDR2 are SGHRS and YFSETQ. The CDR3 spans 15 residues. PCR amplification relied on 60 Vbeta primers (plus 13 Jbeta primers). Sequenced by immunoSEQ multiplex PCR; TCRdb stores in-frame clones only, minus some. Of 90,000 to 100,000 clones listed, less than 80% are singletons. The source material was PBMCs. The receptor comes from a man aged 40-50 years in good health and CMV-seronegative. J is TRBJ2-3 and V is TRBV5-1; 9 bases are a match to TRBD2. The CDR3 loop reads CASSLTGTSPDTQYF. The CDR3 nucleotides are TGCGCCAGCAGCTTAACCGGGACTAGCCCAGATACGCAGTATTTT.